This T cell receptor beta chain was profiled in a study of T cell responses to AZD1222 COVID-19 vaccine. Study results and caveats: Two doses of AZD1222 preceded a rise in Spike-specific TCR breadth and depth.

About this clone itself: What it binds is unknown.

Clones were sequenced by immunoSEQ multiplex PCR, and TCRdb holds only the in-frame ones, with some missing. The sample lists 110,000 to 150,000 clones; 92% were seen once. CDR1 SGHTA and CDR2 FQGNSA come from the germline V gene. The V gene lost 5 bases and the J gene lost 0 bases, with 16 bases spanning the gap. The CDR3 loop spans 16 amino acids. This sample comprised peripheral blood, obtained on day 0 of AZD1222 vaccination. The clonotype was recovered from an adult in good health. J is TRBJ1-1 and V is TRBV7-2, with unresolved D. Here the CDR3 DNA reads TGTGCCAGCAGCGATGTTCGTAAAAAAATGAACACTGAAGCTTTCTTT. Translated: CASSDVRKKMNTEAFF.